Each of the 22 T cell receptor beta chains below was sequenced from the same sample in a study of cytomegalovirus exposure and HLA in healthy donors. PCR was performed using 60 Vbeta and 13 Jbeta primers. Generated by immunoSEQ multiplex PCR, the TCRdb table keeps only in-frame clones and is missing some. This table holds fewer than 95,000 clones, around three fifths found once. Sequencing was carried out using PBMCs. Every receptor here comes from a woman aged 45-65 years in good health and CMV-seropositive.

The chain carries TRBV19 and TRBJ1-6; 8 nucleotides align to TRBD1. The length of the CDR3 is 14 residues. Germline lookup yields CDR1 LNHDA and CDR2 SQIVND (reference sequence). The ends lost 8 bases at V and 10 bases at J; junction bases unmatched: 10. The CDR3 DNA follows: TGTGCCAGTCAAGACAGGGGTGGTGGCTCACCCCTCCACTTT. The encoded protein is CASQDRGGGSPLHF.

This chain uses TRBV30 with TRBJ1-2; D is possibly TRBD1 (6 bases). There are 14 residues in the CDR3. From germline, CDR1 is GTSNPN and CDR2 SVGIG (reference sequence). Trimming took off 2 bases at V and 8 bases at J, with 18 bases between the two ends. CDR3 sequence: CAWSWAGGEIGYTF. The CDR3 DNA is TGTGCCTGGAGTTGGGCGGGGGGCGAGATCGGCTACACCTTC.

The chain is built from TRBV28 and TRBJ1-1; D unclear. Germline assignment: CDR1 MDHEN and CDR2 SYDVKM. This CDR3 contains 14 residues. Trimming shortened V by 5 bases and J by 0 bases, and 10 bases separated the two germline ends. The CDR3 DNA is TGTGCCAGCAGTGTCAATCAAATGAACACTGAAGCTTTCTTT. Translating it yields CASSVNQMNTEAFF.

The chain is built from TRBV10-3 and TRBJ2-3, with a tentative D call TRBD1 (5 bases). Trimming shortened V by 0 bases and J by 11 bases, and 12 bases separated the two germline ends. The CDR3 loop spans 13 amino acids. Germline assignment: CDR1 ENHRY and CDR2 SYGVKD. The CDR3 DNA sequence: TGTGCCATCAGTGAGTCAGGCACAGGTCTGCAGTATTTT. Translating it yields CAISESGTGLQYF.

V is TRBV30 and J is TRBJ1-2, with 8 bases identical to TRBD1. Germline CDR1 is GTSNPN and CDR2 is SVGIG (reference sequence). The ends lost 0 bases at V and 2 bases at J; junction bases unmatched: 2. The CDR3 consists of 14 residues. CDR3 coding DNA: TGTGCCTGGAGTGTACAGGGGGTGAACTATGGCTACACCTTC. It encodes CAWSVQGVNYGYTF.

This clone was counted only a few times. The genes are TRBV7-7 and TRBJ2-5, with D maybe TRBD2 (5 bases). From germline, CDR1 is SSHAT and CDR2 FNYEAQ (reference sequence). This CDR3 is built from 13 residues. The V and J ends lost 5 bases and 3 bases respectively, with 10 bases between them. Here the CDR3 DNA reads TGTGCCAGCAGCGGATCCGGGAAAGAGACCCAGTACTTC. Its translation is CASSGSGKETQYF. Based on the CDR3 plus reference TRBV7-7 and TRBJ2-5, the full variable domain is GAGVSQSPRYKVTKRGQDVTLRCDPISSHATLYWYQQALGQGPEFLTYFNYEAQPDKSGLPSDRFSAERPEGSISTLTIQRTEQRDSAMYRCASSGSGKETQYFGPGTRLLVL.

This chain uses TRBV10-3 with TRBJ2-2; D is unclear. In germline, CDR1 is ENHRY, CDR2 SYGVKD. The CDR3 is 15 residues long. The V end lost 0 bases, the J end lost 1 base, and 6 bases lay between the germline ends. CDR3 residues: CAISESAQNTGELFF. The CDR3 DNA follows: TGTGCCATCAGTGAGTCAGCTCAGAACACCGGGGAGCTGTTTTTT.

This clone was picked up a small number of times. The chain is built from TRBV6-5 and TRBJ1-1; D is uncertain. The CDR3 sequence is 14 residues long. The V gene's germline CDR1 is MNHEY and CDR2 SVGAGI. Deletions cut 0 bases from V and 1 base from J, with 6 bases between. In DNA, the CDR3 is TGTGCCAGCAGTTACTCGGCAGAGAACACTGAAGCTTTCTTT. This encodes CASSYSAENTEAFF.

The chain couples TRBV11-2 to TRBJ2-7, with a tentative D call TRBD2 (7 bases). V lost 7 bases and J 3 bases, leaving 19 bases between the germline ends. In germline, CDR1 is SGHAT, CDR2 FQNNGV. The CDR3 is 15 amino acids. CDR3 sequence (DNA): TGTGCCAGCACCTTGGGAGGGGGGGCCCTCTACGAGCAGTACTTC. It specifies CASTLGGGALYEQYF.

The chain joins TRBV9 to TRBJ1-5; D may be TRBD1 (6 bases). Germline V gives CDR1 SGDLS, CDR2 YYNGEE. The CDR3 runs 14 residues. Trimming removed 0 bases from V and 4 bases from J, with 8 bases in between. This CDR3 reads CASSVGTENQPQHF. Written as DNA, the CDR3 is TGTGCCAGCAGCGTAGGGACAGAAAATCAGCCCCAGCATTTT.

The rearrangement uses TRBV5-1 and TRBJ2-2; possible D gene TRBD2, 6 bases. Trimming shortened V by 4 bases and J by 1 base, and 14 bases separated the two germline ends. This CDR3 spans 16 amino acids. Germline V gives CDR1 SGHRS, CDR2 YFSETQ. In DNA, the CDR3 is TGCGCCAGCAGCCCGGAGGGACGGATGAACACCGGGGAGCTGTTTTTT. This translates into CASSPEGRMNTGELFF.

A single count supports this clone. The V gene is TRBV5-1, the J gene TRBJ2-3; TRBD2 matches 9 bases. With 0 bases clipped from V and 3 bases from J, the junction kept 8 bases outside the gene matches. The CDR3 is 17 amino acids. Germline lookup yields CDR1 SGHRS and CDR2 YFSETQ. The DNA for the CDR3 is TGCGCCAGCAGCTTGGCAGCGGGGGGTGGTCCAACAGATACGCAGTATTTT. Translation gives CASSLAAGGGPTDTQYF.

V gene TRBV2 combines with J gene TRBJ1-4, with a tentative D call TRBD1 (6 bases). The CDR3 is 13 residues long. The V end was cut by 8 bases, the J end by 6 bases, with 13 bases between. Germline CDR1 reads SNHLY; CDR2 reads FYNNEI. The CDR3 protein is CASHGTSYEKLFF. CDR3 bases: TGTGCCAGCCACGGGACATCTTATGAAAAACTGTTTTTT. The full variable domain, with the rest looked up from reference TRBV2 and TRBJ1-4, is EPEVTQTPSHQVTQMGQEVILRCVPISNHLYFYWYRQILGQKVEFLVSFYNNEISEKSEIFDDQFSVERPDGSNFTLKIRSTKLEDSAMYFCASHGTSYEKLFFGSGTQLSVL.

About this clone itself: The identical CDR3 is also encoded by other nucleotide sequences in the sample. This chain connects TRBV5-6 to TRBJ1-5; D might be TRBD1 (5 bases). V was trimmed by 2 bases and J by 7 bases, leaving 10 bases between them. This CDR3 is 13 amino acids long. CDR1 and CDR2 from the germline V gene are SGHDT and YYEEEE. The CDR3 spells CASSFGGDQPQHF. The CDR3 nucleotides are TGTGCCAGCAGCTTCGGGGGAGACCAGCCCCAGCATTTT. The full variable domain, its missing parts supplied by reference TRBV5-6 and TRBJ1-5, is DAGVTQSPTHLIKTRGQQVTLRCSPKSGHDTVSWYQQALGQGPQFIFQYYEEEERQRGNFPDRFSGHQFPNYSSELNVNALLLGDSALYLCASSFGGDQPQHFGDGTRLSIL.

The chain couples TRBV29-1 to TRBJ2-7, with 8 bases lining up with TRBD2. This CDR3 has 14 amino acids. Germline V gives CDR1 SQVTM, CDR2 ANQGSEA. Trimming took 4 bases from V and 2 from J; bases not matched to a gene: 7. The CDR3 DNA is TGCAGCGTTGGATCTGGACTAGCTACCTACGAGCAGTACTTC. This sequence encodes CSVGSGLATYEQYF.

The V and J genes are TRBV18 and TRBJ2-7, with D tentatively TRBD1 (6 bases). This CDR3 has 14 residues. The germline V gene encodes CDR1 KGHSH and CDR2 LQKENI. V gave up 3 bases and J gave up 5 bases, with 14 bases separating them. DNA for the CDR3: TGTGCCAGCTCACCCGGGACAACTGCTAACGAGCAGTACTTC. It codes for CASSPGTTANEQYF.

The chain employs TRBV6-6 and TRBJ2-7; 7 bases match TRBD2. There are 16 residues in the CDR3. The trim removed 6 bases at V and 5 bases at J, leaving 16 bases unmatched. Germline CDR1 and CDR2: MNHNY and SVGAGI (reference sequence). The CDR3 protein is CASSRRGLEGSNEQYF. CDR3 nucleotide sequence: TGTGCCAGCAGCCGGCGGGGGTTGGAAGGGTCGAACGAGCAGTACTTC.

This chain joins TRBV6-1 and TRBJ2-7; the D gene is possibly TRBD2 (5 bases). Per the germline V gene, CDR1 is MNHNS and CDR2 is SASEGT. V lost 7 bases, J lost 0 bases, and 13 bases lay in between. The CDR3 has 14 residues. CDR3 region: CASNSGSSSYEQYF. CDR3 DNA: TGTGCCAGCAACAGCGGTTCCAGCTCCTACGAGCAGTACTTC.

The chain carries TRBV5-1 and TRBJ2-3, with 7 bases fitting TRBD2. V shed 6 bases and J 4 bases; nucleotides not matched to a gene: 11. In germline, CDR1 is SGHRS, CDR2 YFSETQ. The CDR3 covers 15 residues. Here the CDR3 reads CASTQAGDGSDTQYF. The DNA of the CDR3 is TGCGCCAGCACTCAGGCGGGGGATGGATCAGATACGCAGTATTTT.

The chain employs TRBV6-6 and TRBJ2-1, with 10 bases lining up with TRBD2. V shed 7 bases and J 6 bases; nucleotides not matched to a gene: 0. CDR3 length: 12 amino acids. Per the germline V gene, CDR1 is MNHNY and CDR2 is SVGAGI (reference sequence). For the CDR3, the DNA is TGTGCCAGCACTAGCGGGGGCAATGAGCAGTTCTTC. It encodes CASTSGGNEQFF.

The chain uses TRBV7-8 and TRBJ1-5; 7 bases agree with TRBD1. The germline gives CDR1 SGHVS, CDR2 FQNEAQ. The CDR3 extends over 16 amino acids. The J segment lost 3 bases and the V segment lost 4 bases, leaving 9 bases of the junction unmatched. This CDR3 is CASSSSPGTVNQPQHF. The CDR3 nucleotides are TGTGCCAGCAGCTCCTCACCCGGGACAGTCAATCAGCCCCAGCATTTT. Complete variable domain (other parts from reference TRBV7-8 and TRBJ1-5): GAGVSQSPRYKVAKRGQDVALRCDPISGHVSLFWYQQALGQGPEFLTYFQNEAQLDKSGLPSDRFFAERPEGSVSTLKIQRTQQEDSAVYLCASSSSPGTVNQPQHFGDGTRLSIL.

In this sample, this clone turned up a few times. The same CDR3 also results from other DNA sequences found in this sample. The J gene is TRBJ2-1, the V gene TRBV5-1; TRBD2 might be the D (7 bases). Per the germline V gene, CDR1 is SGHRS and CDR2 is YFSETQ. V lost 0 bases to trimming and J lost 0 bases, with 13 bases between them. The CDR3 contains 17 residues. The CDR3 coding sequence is TGCGCCAGCAGCTTGGGTCTAGCGGACAGCTCCTACAATGAGCAGTTCTTC. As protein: CASSLGLADSSYNEQFF. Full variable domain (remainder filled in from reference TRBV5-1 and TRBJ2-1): KAGVTQTPRYLIKTRGQQVTLSCSPISGHRSVSWYQQTPGQGLQFLFEYFSETQRNKGNFPGRFSGRQFSNSRSEMNVSTLELGDSALYLCASSLGLADSSYNEQFFGPGTRLTVL.